This TCR beta chain was identified in a study of blood T cell repertoires in COVID-19. Looking at the study overall: Both acute and convalescent COVID-19 samples were obtained from the United States, Italy and Spain. PBMCs, B-cell-depleted T cells, or T cells provided the cDNA or gDNA that made up the material.

Authors' data handling: Amplification of reference gene primers was used by the study to estimate nucleated cell counts. Clones were read by immunoSEQ multiplex PCR, and TCRdb kept only the in-frame ones, dropping some. The DNA gave D and trimming, while V, J and clone size come from that table. This sample has approximately 63,000 clones, with roughly 87% found just once. This clone was detected only a few times. This sequence was found in a man at least 80 years old in a cohort sampled during active COVID-19. What was sequenced was peripheral blood.

The CDR3 here is CASSGDSSNQPQHF. The CDR3 DNA follows: TGTGCCAGCAGCGGGGACAGTAGCAATCAGCCCCAGCATTTT. This sequence joins TRBV7-2 and TRBJ1-5; 7 nucleotides match TRBD1. Germline CDR1 reads SGHTA; CDR2 reads FQGNSA. CDR3 length equals 14 residues. The junction had 1 base not matched to a gene; V was cut back by 5 bases and J by 0 bases.